Shown below are 30 T cell receptor beta chains from a single sample sequenced in a study of tumor-infiltrating lymphocytes in primary liver carcinoma. Both RNA and DNA were isolated together from around 20-30 mg of bulk tissue that had not been sorted. With a constant-region primer, TCR beta cDNA was made from roughly 500 ng of total RNA. Three nested multiplex PCR rounds, a slightly modified ARM-PCR, produced the libraries for TCR beta. Each of the first two PCR rounds ran nine to ten cycles with TRBV1-TRBV30 forward and C-beta reverse primers. TCRdb processed the multiplex PCR reads anew with MiXCR; each CDR3 protein has one entry. The top ten clones hold approximately 41% of a sample with roughly 20,000 distinct CDR3 sequences, 60% to 85% of them seen once. The specimen was liver tumor tissue from sampling region 4. The subset is: tumor region T4, right-lateral pole. Source of these receptors: a woman under 40 with primary liver carcinoma and hepatitis B virus infection.

A remark on this clonotype: A junction boundary mismatches the germline segment, possibly from a read error. The chain combines TRBV5-6 with TRBJ2-1; unclear D gene. The CDR3 spans 11 residues. Germline V gene sequence: CDR1 SGHDT, CDR2 YYEEEE. DNA for the CDR3: TGTGCAAGCAGAGGCACGAGTGAGCACTTCTTC. Amino acid sequence: CASRGTSEHFF.

Notes on this clonotype: Relative to the germline gene, one junction end is altered; a read error may explain this. This chain connects TRBV12-3 or TRBV12-4 to TRBJ2-6; 9 bases agree with TRBD1. This CDR3 comprises 20 residues. The CDR3 DNA reads as TGTGCCAGCAGCTTAAAGGGGAGGACAGGGGTCCACTCTGGGGCCAACGCCCTGAATTTC. Encoded protein: CASSLKGRTGVHSGANALNF.

This clonotype has ten or more counts. This sequence may be a read error, since a much larger clone differs from it by one base. Given the absence of the conserved phenylalanine or tryptophan at the CDR3 end, a read error is likely. This chain's CDR3 is CASSRGYPYNEQFL. CDR3 nucleotide sequence: TGTGCCAGCAGCAGGGGATATCCCTACAATGAGCAGTTCCTC. The chain couples TRBV7-9 to TRBJ2-1; possibly TRBD1 for D (5 bases). V lost 5 bases, J lost 2 bases, and 10 bases lay in between. The length of the CDR3 is 14 residues. The germline V gene has CDR1 SEHNR and CDR2 FQNEAQ (reference sequence).

This clonotype was detected once. A read error may account for a junction end that differs from germline. The V gene is TRBV11-2, the J gene TRBJ1-1; 8 bases align to TRBD1. Germline CDR1 SGHAT, CDR2 FQNNGV. There are 20 residues in the CDR3. DNA of the CDR3: TGTGCCAGCAGCGTTCGGGACAGGTGGCGCGAGAGGTGGAGTAACACAGAAGCTTTCTTT. Protein sequence: CASSVRDRWRERWSNTEAFF.

This clonotype was seen only once. V is TRBV11-2 and J is TRBJ1-1; D call uncertain. Germline V gene sequence: CDR1 SGHAT, CDR2 FQNNGV. This CDR3 has 12 residues. The CDR3 region is CATRCMNTEAFF. DNA of the CDR3: TGTGCTACCAGGTGCATGAACACTGAAGCTTTCTTT.

This clonotype was observed a handful of times. The junction differs from germline at one of its ends, possibly a read error. V and J are TRBV11-3 and TRBJ2-1; 8 bases line up with TRBD2. This CDR3 contains 15 residues. Germline V gene sequence: CDR1 SGHNT, CDR2 YENEEA. CDR3 DNA: TGTACCAGCGGCCGACTAACGGGGGGGGGGTATGAGCAGTTCTTC. It codes for CTSGRLTGGGYEQFF.

A note on this clonotype: The germline gene is not matched at one end of the junction; a read error may be the cause. This chain links TRBV29-1 with TRBJ1-1, with 7 bases lining up with TRBD1. The CDR3 has 12 residues. In germline, CDR1 is SQVTM, CDR2 ANQGSEA. The CDR3 sequence is CSIETGSTEVFF. The CDR3 nucleotides are TGCAGCATCGAGACAGGGAGCACTGAAGTTTTCTTC.

The chain is built from TRBV10-3 and TRBJ1-2; TRBD1 might be the D (5 bases). Between the trimmed V and J ends, which lost 7 bases and 6 bases, there was a span of 18 bases. The length of the CDR3 is 14 residues. Germline V CDR1 and CDR2: ENHRY, SYGVKD. DNA for the CDR3: TGTGCCATCAACCGGGGGAATGTAGAGGATGGCTACACCTTC. Residues: CAINRGNVEDGYTF.

This clonotype was found once. The genes are TRBV6-6 and TRBJ2-6, with unresolved D. CDR3 length: 16 amino acids. The ends were cut back, 10 bases at V and 0 bases at J, with 16 bases in the middle. Looked up from germline, CDR1 is MNHNY and CDR2 is SVGAGI (reference sequence). In nucleotides, the CDR3 is TGTGCCATCAACCTCTGGGGTCACTCTGGGGCCAACGTCCTGACTTTC. It codes for CAINLWGHSGANVLTF.

This clonotype was observed a few times. The chain uses TRBV20-1 and TRBJ2-7; maybe TRBD2 (7 bases). V lost 7 bases to trimming and J lost 0 bases, with 13 bases between them. CDR3 size: 13 residues. Germline V lookup: CDR1 DFQATT, CDR2 SNEGSKA (reference sequence). The CDR3 region is CSGHRDYSYEQYF. For the CDR3, the DNA is TGCAGTGGGCACAGGGACTACTCCTACGAGCAGTACTTC.

The J gene is TRBJ2-7, the V gene TRBV6-2 or TRBV6-3, with D perhaps matching TRBD2 (6 bases). This CDR3 has 14 residues. The V and J ends lost 2 bases and 6 bases respectively, with 14 bases between them. Germline-derived CDR1 and CDR2 are MNHEY and SVGEGT. The DNA for the CDR3 is TGTGCCAGCAGTTACAGGAGGGTCTCGTGCGAGCAGTACTTC. It codes for CASSYRRVSCEQYF.

This clonotype was picked up one time. The CDR3 loop reads CASSSYPGPYVFLQYF. CDR3 DNA: TGTGCCAGCAGCTCATATCCGGGTCCCTACGTCTTCTTGCAGTACTTC. This chain links TRBV11-2 with TRBJ2-7, with D unresolved. The CDR3 is made up of 16 amino acids. Germline loops: CDR1 SGHAT, CDR2 FQNNGV. The V gene lost 4 bases and the J gene lost 9 bases, with 25 bases spanning the gap.

Comments on this clonotype: One base away lies a much larger clone, so this may be a sequencing read error. The chain combines TRBV11-2 with TRBJ1-6, with D perhaps matching TRBD1 (6 bases). The CDR3 is 11 residues long. Germline V gene data show CDR1 as SGHAT and CDR2 as FQNNGV. Written as DNA, the CDR3 is TGTGCCAGCATCTTAGGGGGAACCCTCCACTTT. As protein: CASILGGTLHF. The full variable domain, with the rest looked up from reference TRBV11-2 and TRBJ1-6, is EAGVAQSPRYKIIEKRQSVAFWCNPISGHATLYWYQQILGQGPKLLIQFQNNGVVDDSQLPKDRFSAERLKGVDSTLKIQPAKLEDSAVYLCASILGGTLHFGNGTRLTVT.

This clonotype was picked up many times. J is TRBJ2-7 and V is TRBV28; D unresolved. Trimming took 2 bases from V and 3 from J, leaving 5 bases between them. The CDR3 is 12 amino acids. Germline assignment: CDR1 MDHEN and CDR2 SYDVKM. The CDR3: CASSLNLYEQYF. The CDR3 region has the DNA TGTGCCAGCAGTTTAAATCTCTACGAGCAGTACTTC.

A word on this clonotype: Germline and junction disagree at one end, which may indicate a read error. The J gene is TRBJ2-1, the V gene TRBV29-1; D gene ambiguous. Looked up from germline, CDR1 is SQVTM and CDR2 is ANQGSEA. There are 12 residues in the CDR3. CDR3 bases: TGCAGCGTCGAGGATTGGCTGAATGGGCAGTTCTTC. This gives the protein CSVEDWLNGQFF.

Worth noting for this clonotype: Given a much more abundant clone one base away, this may be a read error. The chain joins TRBV5-4 to TRBJ2-5, with 7 bases aligning to TRBD2. Trimming cost V 0 bases and J 6 bases; bases outside gene matches: 14. Germline CDR1 SGHNT, CDR2 YYREEE (reference sequence). CDR3 length: 17 residues. CDR3 sequence: CASSLAPKAGMGKTQYF. The CDR3 region has the DNA TGTGCCAGCAGCTTGGCCCCCAAAGCGGGAATGGGTAAGACCCAGTACTTC.

As for this clonotype: An end of the junction does not agree with germline; a read error may underlie this. V usage is TRBV4-1 and J usage is TRBJ2-1; weak D call: TRBD2 (5 bases). Germline V gene sequence: CDR1 MGHRA, CDR2 YSYEKL. The CDR3 runs to 15 residues. CDR3 in DNA: TGCGTCAGCAGCCAAGATGGTCTAGAGAGGGATGAGCGGTTCTTC. As protein: CVSSQDGLERDERFF.

With respect to this clonotype: Mismatch with germline at one junction end may stem from a read error. The rearrangement joins TRBV28 to TRBJ2-3; D gene unclear. Germline V gene lookup returns CDR1 MDHEN and CDR2 SYDVKM. CDR3 length equals 13 residues. The CDR3, as DNA: TGTGCCAGCAGTCTTAACAGCGCTGATACGCGGTACTTT. Translation gives CASSLNSADTRYF.

The chain uses TRBV29-1 and TRBJ1-1; D is unresolved. Germline CDR1 SQVTM, CDR2 ANQGSEA. Trimming removed 6 bases at V and 7 bases at J, with 15 bases between. This CDR3 has 12 residues. The CDR3 sequence: CSVEIGSIEAFF. The CDR3 region has the DNA TGCAGCGTCGAGATAGGGAGTATTGAAGCTTTCTTT.

This clonotype came up once. It is likely a read error, because the conserved phenylalanine at the end of the CDR3 is missing. The rearrangement links TRBV7-8 to TRBJ2-7; the D gene could be TRBD1 or TRBD2 (5 bases each). Germline V CDR1 and CDR2: SGHVS, FQNEAQ. This CDR3 has 16 amino acids. CDR3 sequence (DNA): TGTGCTAGCAGCGCCCCCCGGGGCCTCGCCCTCTGCGAGCAGTACTTA. Its translation: CASSAPRGLALCEQYL.

The sample holds many counts of this clonotype. The germline gene is not matched at one end of the junction; a read error may be the cause. J is TRBJ2-5 and V is TRBV10-3, with D perhaps TRBD1 (5 bases). This CDR3 is 15 amino acids long. Germline V gene data show CDR1 as ENHRY and CDR2 as SYGVKD. CDR3 residues: CAISVSATGQEAQYF. The CDR3 bases are TGTGCCATCAGTGTGTCGGCTACCGGACAAGAGGCCCAGTACTTC.

A remark on this clonotype: A read error may produce the germline difference seen at one junction end. The chain is built from TRBV6-5 and TRBJ1-1; no reliable D call. This CDR3 has 13 residues. Germline values: CDR1 MNHEY, CDR2 SVGAGI. The chain's CDR3 is CAITEGTYAEAIF. The CDR3 coding sequence is TGTGCCATCACTGAGGGAACTTACGCTGAAGCTATCTTT.

Note on this clonotype: One junction end does not reproduce the germline sequence, and a read error may be involved. This chain connects TRBV30 to TRBJ1-5; D gene ambiguous. Germline loops: CDR1 GTSNPN, CDR2 SVGIG (reference sequence). CDR3 size: 13 residues. The CDR3 nucleotides read TGTGCCTGTAGTGTTGGAGGGAGTCAGCCCCAGCATTTT. Encoded protein: CACSVGGSQPQHF.

As regards this clonotype: One end of the junction is discordant with germline, which a read error may explain. The rearrangement links TRBV24-1 to TRBJ2-5; D is undetermined. There are 14 residues in the CDR3. The germline V gene has CDR1 KGHDR and CDR2 SFDVKD. The CDR3 region has the DNA TGCGCCACCAGTGATGGGCAGTGGAAAGAGACCCGGTACTTC. Encoded protein: CATSDGQWKETRYF.

Comment on this clonotype: An end of the junction does not agree with germline; a read error may underlie this. The CDR3 DNA reads TGTGCCAGCACCTCACATGGGGCTCCAGACACCGGGGAGCTGTCTTTT. It codes for CASTSHGAPDTGELSF. The chain combines TRBV11-2 with TRBJ2-2, with D perhaps matching TRBD1 or TRBD2 (5 bases each). The CDR3 length is 16 residues. Germline V lookup: CDR1 SGHAT, CDR2 FQNNGV.

This clonotype was recorded many times. The chain couples TRBV19 to TRBJ2-5; D is possibly TRBD2 (6 bases). The CDR3 contains 14 residues. Trimming took 6 bases from V and 2 from J, leaving 13 bases between them. From germline, CDR1 is LNHDA and CDR2 SQIVND (reference sequence). The DNA for the CDR3 is TGTGCCAGTAGCATGAGGAGGGATCAAGAGACCCAGTACTTC. This codes for CASSMRRDQETQYF.

In its sample, this clonotype was seen once. The chain recombines TRBV29-1 with TRBJ2-5; D gene uncertain. CDR3 length: 13 amino acids. V lost 6 bases and J 5 bases, leaving 16 bases between the germline ends. CDR1 SQVTM and CDR2 ANQGSEA come from the germline V gene. This chain's CDR3 is CSVISWTWETQYF. DNA of the CDR3: TGCAGCGTCATCAGTTGGACGTGGGAGACCCAGTACTTC.

The chain has TRBV11-2 and TRBJ1-2; D remains unclear. The CDR3 extends over 14 amino acids. Germline CDR1 is SGHAT and CDR2 is FQNNGV. Trimming cost V 0 bases and J 9 bases, with 14 bases left between them. The CDR3 here is CASSLEPTNCCYTF. CDR3 DNA: TGTGCCAGCAGCTTAGAGCCTACTAACTGTTGCTACACCTTC.

About this clonotype: The junction does not match germline at one end; this may be a read error. The chain is built from TRBV29-1 and TRBJ1-2; D call uncertain. This CDR3 region has 12 residues. CDR1 is SQVTM, CDR2 ANQGSEA, per germline. The CDR3: CSVVHWSGGYTF. The CDR3 DNA is TGTAGCGTTGTCCATTGGAGTGGTGGCTACACCTTC.

Remarks on this clonotype: A read error may account for a junction end that differs from germline. The chain joins TRBV11-2 to TRBJ2-3; tentatively, D is TRBD2 (5 bases). CDR3 length equals 16 residues. Looked up from germline, CDR1 is SGHAT and CDR2 is FQNNGV. The CDR3 sequence is CANSPRETSSADTQYF. In DNA form, the CDR3 reads TGTGCCAACAGCCCGAGGGAGACGTCGAGCGCAGACACGCAGTATTTT.